These T cell receptor beta chains were read from a single sample in a study of Ad26.COV2.S vaccination and SARS-CoV-2 variants. Sequencing used immunoSEQ multiplex PCR; TCRdb keeps in-frame clones, though not all of them. The data show some 520,000 clones, approximately 90% seen once. The material sequenced was peripheral blood, taken in a trial of Ad26.COV2.S vaccine versus placebo. The receptors were sampled from a person aged 18-65 years who received the Ad26.COV2.S COVID-19 vaccine or a placebo. The CDR3 runs from the conserved cysteine through the conserved F or W. Each record gives: J gene, V gene, clone size, CDR3 length, D gene, CDR3 protein, CDR3 DNA. The D gene is left open where the match is weak. The size of a clone is reported for some rows only, either as once, few or many, or as a class for expanded clones.

TRBJ2-7 TRBV9 few 14 NA CASSREFTSYEQYF TGTGCCAGCAGCAGGGAGTTTACCTCCTACGAGCAGTACTTC
TRBJ2-2 TRBV28 NA 15 NA CASSLRQTSGGELFF TGTGCCAGCAGTTTAAGACAGACCTCAGGCGGGGAGCTGTTTTTT
TRBJ2-7 TRBV10-3 NA 14 TRBD1 CAISVTGDSYEQYF TGTGCCATCAGTGTAACAGGGGACAGTTACGAGCAGTACTTC
TRBJ2-3 TRBV28 NA 15 NA CASTLSGQVFGGQYF TGTGCCAGTACGTTATCGGGACAAGTCTTCGGTGGGCAGTATTTT
TRBJ1-1 TRBV18 NA 16 NA CASSPQMGGPSAEAFF TGTGCCAGCTCACCACAAATGGGTGGCCCCTCCGCTGAAGCTTTCTTT
TRBJ1-1 TRBV5-8 NA 10 NA CAGAAVEAFF TGTGCCGGCGCGGCAGTTGAAGCTTTCTTT
TRBJ2-1 TRBV2 NA 18 TRBD2 CASSDPGLAGGRYNEQFF TGTGCCAGCAGTGATCCGGGACTAGCGGGTGGGAGGTACAATGAGCAGTTCTTC
TRBJ2-1 TRBV6-6 NA 15 TRBD2 CASSYSTSGRGEQFF TGTGCCAGCAGTTACTCGACTAGCGGGAGGGGTGAGCAGTTCTTC
TRBJ1-3 TRBV25-1 NA 14 NA CASIGDRSGNTIYF TGTGCCAGCATCGGGGACCGGTCTGGAAACACCATATATTTT
TRBJ2-1 TRBV12-1 NA 16 NA CASSFRPGTGLDEQFF TGTGCCAGCAGCTTTCGTCCCGGGACAGGGCTAGATGAGCAGTTCTTC
TRBJ1-1 TRBV25-1 NA 13 NA CASSEYGGRFAFF TGTGCCAGCAGTGAATATGGGGGACGCTTTGCTTTCTTT
TRBJ1-2 TRBV18 NA 13 NA CASSDSGEYGYTF TGTGCCAGCTCAGATTCAGGAGAATATGGCTACACCTTC
TRBJ1-5 TRBV28 NA 16 NA CASRSAARGQNQPQHF TGTGCCAGCAGGAGTGCCGCCAGGGGCCAAAATCAGCCCCAGCATTTT